The 25 T cell receptor beta chains given below trace back to one sample, sequenced in a study of immune cell composition in non-small cell lung cancer. The assay was immunoSEQ multiplex PCR, and TCRdb's table has in-frame clones only and misses some. Among roughly 3,400 clones listed, roughly 80% were seen once. The source material was lung tumor tissue. These receptors were obtained from a human donor with non-small cell lung cancer.

This rearrangement joins TRBV7-9 to TRBJ1-4; the D gene is possibly TRBD1 (5 bases). Trimming removed 7 bases at V and 8 bases at J, with 20 bases between. Germline-derived CDR1 and CDR2 are SEHNR and FQNEAQ (reference sequence). The CDR3 covers 15 residues. This CDR3 reads CASNSIGRGDEKLFF. The CDR3 bases are TGTGCCAGCAACTCTATTGGGAGGGGTGACGAAAAACTGTTTTTT.

V usage is TRBV5-1 and J usage is TRBJ1-1; D perhaps matches TRBD1 (6 bases). This CDR3 comprises 13 residues. V was pared by 0 bases and J by 7 bases, with 10 bases between. The germline gives CDR1 SGHRS, CDR2 YFSETQ. This CDR3 is CASSLGTAYEAFF. CDR3 bases: TGCGCCAGCAGCTTGGGGACAGCATATGAAGCTTTCTTT.

V and J are TRBV2 and TRBJ2-2; D is possibly TRBD2 (7 bases). V was pared by 2 bases and J by 4 bases, with 11 bases between. Per the germline V gene, CDR1 is SNHLY and CDR2 is FYNNEI. The CDR3 is 15 residues long. The CDR3 reads CASSELGGPTGELFF. In nucleotides, the CDR3 is TGTGCCAGCAGTGAACTGGGGGGGCCCACCGGGGAGCTGTTTTTT. Drawing the rest from reference TRBV2 and TRBJ2-2, the complete variable domain is EPEVTQTPSHQVTQMGQEVILRCVPISNHLYFYWYRQILGQKVEFLVSFYNNEISEKSEIFDDQFSVERPDGSNFTLKIRSTKLEDSAMYFCASSELGGPTGELFFGEGSRLTVL.

The rearrangement uses TRBV7-8 and TRBJ1-5, with 7 bases aligning to TRBD1. The CDR3 is 15 amino acids. Germline V gives CDR1 SGHVS, CDR2 FQNEAQ. Germline trimming cut 4 bases from V and 2 bases from J; bases unmatched to any gene: 5. The CDR3 nucleotides are TGTGCCAGCAGCTCGGACAGGTTGGGCAATCAGCCCCAGCATTTT. Amino acid sequence: CASSSDRLGNQPQHF.

This chain joins TRBV7-8 and TRBJ2-7; weak D call: TRBD2 (5 bases). Germline CDR1 and CDR2: SGHVS and FQNEAQ. Trimming took 3 bases from V and 2 from J, leaving 11 bases between them. This CDR3 contains 14 residues. CDR3 DNA: TGTGCCAGCAGCTTCCGTCTAGCTCCCTACGAGCAGTACTTC. This translates into CASSFRLAPYEQYF.

About this clone itself: The junction shows a germline mismatch at one end, possibly a read error. The CDR3 is CASSLGQGNEKLFF. CDR3 nucleotide sequence: TGTGCTAGCAGCTTAGGGCAGGGTAATGAAAAACTGTTTTTT. The rearrangement joins TRBV7-7 to TRBJ1-4; possibly TRBD1 for D (5 bases). Germline V lookup: CDR1 SSHAT, CDR2 FNYEAQ (reference sequence). The CDR3 runs to 14 residues. Looking up the rest from reference TRBV7-7 and TRBJ1-4 gives the full variable domain: GAGVSQSPRYKVTKRGQDVTLRCDPISSHATLYWYQQALGQGPEFLTYFNYEAQPDKSGLPSDRFSAERPEGSISTLTIQRTEQRDSAMYRCASSLGQGNEKLFFGSGTQLSVL.

J is TRBJ2-2 and V is TRBV7-8; D perhaps matches TRBD2 (7 bases). Germline V CDR1 and CDR2: SGHVS, FQNEAQ. Trimming took off 3 bases at V and 5 bases at J, with 16 bases between the two ends. The CDR3 totals 16 residues. The CDR3 region has the DNA TGTGCCAGCAGCTTGCTCCGGGGGGCCCGGACCGGGGAGCTGTTTTTT. Translated, it gives CASSLLRGARTGELFF.

The V call is TRBV5-1, the J call TRBJ2-7, with TRBD1 identical over 12 bases. J lost 5 bases, V lost 4 bases, and 7 bases had no gene match. There are 15 residues in the CDR3. Germline lookup yields CDR1 SGHRS and CDR2 YFSETQ. CDR3 amino acids: CASSGGQGARDEQYF. For the CDR3, the DNA is TGCGCCAGCAGCGGGGGACAGGGGGCGCGTGACGAGCAGTACTTC.

The chain combines TRBV10-3 with TRBJ2-3; no clear D. The germline gives CDR1 ENHRY, CDR2 SYGVKD. This CDR3 is 11 amino acids long. Between the trimmed V and J ends, which lost 3 bases and 9 bases, there was a span of 7 bases. The CDR3 loop is CAISESETQYF. In DNA form, the CDR3 reads TGTGCCATCAGTGAAAGCGAAACGCAGTATTTT.

The chain recombines TRBV21-1 with TRBJ1-2. TRBV21-1 is assigned pseudogene status. The CDR3 is 11 amino acids. The CDR3 is CASSKDGDYTF. CDR3 nucleotides: TGTGCCAGCAGCAAAGACGGGGACTACACCTTC.

The chain couples TRBV19 to TRBJ1-2; TRBD1 matches at 9 bases. In germline, CDR1 is LNHDA, CDR2 SQIVND (reference sequence). This CDR3 has 12 residues. Trimming took 4 bases from V and 8 from J; bases not matched to a gene: 2. Here the CDR3 reads CASSRQGDGYTF. The CDR3 nucleotides read TGTGCCAGTAGTAGACAGGGGGACGGCTACACCTTC. Full variable domain (remainder filled in from reference TRBV19 and TRBJ1-2): DGGITQSPKYLFRKEGQNVTLSCEQNLNHDAMYWYRQDPGQGLRLIYYSQIVNDFQKGDIAEGYSVSREKKESFPLTVTSAQKNPTAFYLCASSRQGDGYTFGSGTRLTVV.

The genes are TRBV18 and TRBJ2-3; 15 positions agree with TRBD2. The junction had 2 bases not matched to a gene; V was cut back by 3 bases and J by 4 bases. Germline V CDR1 and CDR2: KGHSH, LQKENI. The CDR3 is 16 amino acids. The DNA for the CDR3 is TGTGCCAGCTCACCGAGGACTAGCGGGGGGGCAGATACGCAGTATTTT. Protein sequence: CASSPRTSGGADTQYF.

This chain connects TRBV7-9 to TRBJ2-1; 11 nucleotides match TRBD2. CDR1 is SEHNR and CDR2 is FQNEAQ in the germline V gene (reference sequence). J was trimmed by 7 bases and V by 8 bases; bases with no gene match: 4. The CDR3 loop spans 13 amino acids. The CDR3 coding sequence is TGTGCCAGCGGGACTAGCGGAGAGAATGAGCAGTTCTTC. Amino acids: CASGTSGENEQFF.

V is TRBV7-9 and J is TRBJ1-2; D is undetermined. CDR1 and CDR2 from the germline V gene are SEHNR and FQNEAQ (reference sequence). This CDR3 is built from 13 residues. Trimming took 1 base from V and 4 from J, leaving 7 bases between them. The CDR3 DNA sequence: TGTGCCAGCAGCTTAGAGGGAGCCTATGGCTACACCTTC. This sequence encodes CASSLEGAYGYTF.

The V gene is TRBV6-7, the J gene TRBJ1-2, with 8 bases identical to TRBD1. TRBV6-7 is filed as an ORF, its function uncertain. This CDR3 contains 15 residues. The V segment lost 6 bases and the J segment 3 bases; nucleotides outside the gene matches: 9. CDR3 in amino acids: CASSDPPGQDYGYTF. The DNA of the CDR3 is TGTGCCAGCAGCGACCCGCCGGGACAGGACTATGGCTACACCTTC.

This clone appeared a few times. The rearrangement uses TRBV4-3 and TRBJ1-1; 7 positions agree with TRBD1. The CDR3 contains 16 residues. The germline CDR1 and CDR2 sequences are LGHNA and YSLEER. V lost 4 bases to trimming and J lost 3 bases; unmatched junction nucleotides: 11. The CDR3 spells CASSPSYRGLDTEAFF. In DNA form, the CDR3 reads TGCGCCAGCAGCCCGTCTTACAGGGGACTGGACACTGAAGCTTTCTTT.

The CDR3, as DNA: TGTGCCAGCATCCACATGGGCGACCAGCCCCAGCATTTT. Its protein product is CASIHMGDQPQHF. The genes are TRBV28 and TRBJ1-5; unclear D gene. The length of the CDR3 is 13 residues. The V end lost 7 bases, the J end lost 7 bases, and 14 bases lay between the germline ends. CDR1 and CDR2 (germline): MDHEN, SYDVKM.

This clone occurred a few times. The V and J genes are TRBV4-3 and TRBJ2-5; D is ambiguous. CDR1 is LGHNA and CDR2 is YSLEER in the germline V gene. This CDR3 has 15 amino acids. Trimming pared 0 bases from V and 5 bases from J, leaving 13 bases between. CDR3 region: CASSQDSSIGETQYF. CDR3 coding DNA: TGCGCCAGCAGCCAAGACTCCTCCATCGGGGAGACCCAGTACTTC.

CDR3 nucleotides: TGTGCCAGTAGTTTGAGGACAGGTGCACTAGATTCACCCCTCCACTTT. Translated, it gives CASSLRTGALDSPLHF. The chain carries TRBV19 and TRBJ1-6; 7 bases are a match to TRBD1. Germline V gives CDR1 LNHDA, CDR2 SQIVND (reference sequence). CDR3 length equals 16 residues. The J segment lost 8 bases and the V segment lost 5 bases, leaving 12 bases of the junction unmatched.

J is TRBJ1-2 and V is TRBV6-1; D might be TRBD1 (6 bases). Trimming shortened V by 0 bases and J by 3 bases, and 11 bases separated the two germline ends. The CDR3 runs 15 residues. Germline CDR1 and CDR2: MNHNS and SASEGT. CDR3 in amino acids: CASSEARGGYYGYTF. The CDR3 bases are TGTGCCAGCAGTGAAGCGAGGGGGGGGTACTATGGCTACACCTTC.

By sample fraction, this clone is large (0.1 to 1%). This chain joins TRBV16 and TRBJ1-1, with a tentative D call TRBD1 (6 bases). V was trimmed by 4 bases and J by 1 base, leaving 10 bases between them. Germline V CDR1 and CDR2: KGHSY, FQNENV. The CDR3 runs to 14 residues. The CDR3 DNA sequence: TGTGCCAGCAGCCCCCAGGGGCGGAACACTGAAGCTTTCTTT. Protein sequence: CASSPQGRNTEAFF.

The gene calls are TRBV27 and TRBJ1-2; the match to TRBD1 covers 9 bases. The CDR3 runs 17 residues. Germline V lookup: CDR1 MNHEY, CDR2 SMNVEV (reference sequence). V lost 5 bases and J lost 4; bases outside the gene matches: 14. In nucleotides, the CDR3 is TGTGCCAGCAGTGACGGGACAGGGTCAGGGGCTAGCTATGGCTACACCTTC. Its translation is CASSDGTGSGASYGYTF.

The V gene is TRBV14, the J gene TRBJ1-6; the D is unclear. This CDR3 is 16 amino acids long. Germline CDR1 is SGHDN and CDR2 is FVKESK. Trimming took off 0 bases at V and 10 bases at J, with 16 bases between the two ends. CDR3 nucleotide sequence: TGTGCCAGCAGCCAAGATGATCTCTTAAGAGGGTCACCCCTCCACTTT. It yields the protein CASSQDDLLRGSPLHF.

The chain employs TRBV18 and TRBJ1-5; tentative D call: TRBD1 (5 bases). CDR1 and CDR2 from the germline V gene are KGHSH and LQKENI. The CDR3 covers 16 residues. Trimming cost V 8 bases and J 5 bases, with 22 bases left between them. DNA of the CDR3: TGTGCCAGCCCCCTCGGGGGGGGGAACGGAGATCAGCCCCAGCATTTT. Translated: CASPLGGGNGDQPQHF.

V gene TRBV19 combines with J gene TRBJ2-7; 9 bases fit TRBD1. V was pared by 5 bases and J by 4 bases, with 9 bases of the junction left unmatched. Germline V gives CDR1 LNHDA, CDR2 SQIVND (reference sequence). The length of the CDR3 is 15 residues. CDR3 sequence (DNA): TGTGCCAGTAGTCGGGGAGACGGGACAGGGTACGAGCAGTACTTC. Amino acids: CASSRGDGTGYEQYF. The entire variable domain, with the rest obtained from reference TRBV19 and TRBJ2-7, is as follows: DGGITQSPKYLFRKEGQNVTLSCEQNLNHDAMYWYRQDPGQGLRLIYYSQIVNDFQKGDIAEGYSVSREKKESFPLTVTSAQKNPTAFYLCASSRGDGTGYEQYFGPGTRLTVT.